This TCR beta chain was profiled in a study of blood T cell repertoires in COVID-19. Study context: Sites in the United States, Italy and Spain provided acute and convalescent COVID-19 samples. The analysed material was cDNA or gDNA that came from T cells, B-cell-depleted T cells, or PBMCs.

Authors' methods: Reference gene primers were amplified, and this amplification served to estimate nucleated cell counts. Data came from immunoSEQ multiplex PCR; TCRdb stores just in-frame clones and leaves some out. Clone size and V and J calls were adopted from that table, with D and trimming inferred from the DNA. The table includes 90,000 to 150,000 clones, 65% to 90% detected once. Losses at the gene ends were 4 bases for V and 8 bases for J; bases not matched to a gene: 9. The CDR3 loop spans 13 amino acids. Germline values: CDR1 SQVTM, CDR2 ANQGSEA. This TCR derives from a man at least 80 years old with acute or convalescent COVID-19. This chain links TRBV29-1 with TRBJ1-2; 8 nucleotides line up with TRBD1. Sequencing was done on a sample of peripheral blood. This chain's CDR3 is CSVVPQGAGGYTF. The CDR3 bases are TGCAGCGTTGTTCCGCAGGGGGCGGGGGGCTACACCTTC.